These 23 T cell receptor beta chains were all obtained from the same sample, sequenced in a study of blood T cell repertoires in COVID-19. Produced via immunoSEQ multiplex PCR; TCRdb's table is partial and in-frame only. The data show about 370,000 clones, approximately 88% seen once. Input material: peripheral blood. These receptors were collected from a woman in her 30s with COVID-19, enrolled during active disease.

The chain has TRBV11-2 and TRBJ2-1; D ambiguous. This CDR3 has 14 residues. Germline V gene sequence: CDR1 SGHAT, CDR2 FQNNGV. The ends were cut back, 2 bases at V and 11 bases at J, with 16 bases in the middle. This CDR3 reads CASSLSLNPAKQFF. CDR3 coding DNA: TGTGCCAGCAGCTTAAGCTTAAATCCCGCAAAGCAGTTCTTC.

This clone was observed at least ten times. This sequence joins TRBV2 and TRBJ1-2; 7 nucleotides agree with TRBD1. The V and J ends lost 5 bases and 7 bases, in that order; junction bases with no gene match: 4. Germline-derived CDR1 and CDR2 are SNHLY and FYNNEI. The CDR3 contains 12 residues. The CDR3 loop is CASSSDRVGYTF. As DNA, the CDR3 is TGTGCCAGCAGTTCCGACAGGGTTGGCTACACCTTC.

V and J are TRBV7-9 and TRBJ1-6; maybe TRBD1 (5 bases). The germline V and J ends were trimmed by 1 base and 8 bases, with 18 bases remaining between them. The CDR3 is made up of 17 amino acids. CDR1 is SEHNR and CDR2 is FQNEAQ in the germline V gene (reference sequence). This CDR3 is CASSLESGDGQYSPLHF. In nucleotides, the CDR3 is TGTGCCAGCAGCTTAGAAAGTGGCGACGGACAATATTCACCCCTCCACTTT.

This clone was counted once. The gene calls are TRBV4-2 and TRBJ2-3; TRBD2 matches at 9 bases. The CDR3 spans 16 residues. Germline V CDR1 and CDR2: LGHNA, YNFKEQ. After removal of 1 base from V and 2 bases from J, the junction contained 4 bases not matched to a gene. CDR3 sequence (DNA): TGTGCCAGCAGCCAAGCGTTAGCGGGGGACACAGATACGCAGTATTTT. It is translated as CASSQALAGDTDTQYF.

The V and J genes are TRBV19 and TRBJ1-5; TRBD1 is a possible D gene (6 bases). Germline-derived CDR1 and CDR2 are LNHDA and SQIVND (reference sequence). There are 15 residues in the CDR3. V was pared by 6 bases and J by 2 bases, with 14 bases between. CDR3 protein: CASRLQGSGNQPQHF. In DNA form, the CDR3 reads TGTGCCAGTAGGCTACAGGGATCCGGCAATCAGCCCCAGCATTTT.

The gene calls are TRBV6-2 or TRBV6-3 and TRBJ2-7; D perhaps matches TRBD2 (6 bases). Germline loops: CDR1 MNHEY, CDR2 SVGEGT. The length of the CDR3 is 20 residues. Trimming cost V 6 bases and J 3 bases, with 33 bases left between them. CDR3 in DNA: TGTGCCAGCAGCCTTAAGTCCCAAGCAACCGGAGGGTCTCCTTACTACGAGCAGTACTTC. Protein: CASSLKSQATGGSPYYEQYF.

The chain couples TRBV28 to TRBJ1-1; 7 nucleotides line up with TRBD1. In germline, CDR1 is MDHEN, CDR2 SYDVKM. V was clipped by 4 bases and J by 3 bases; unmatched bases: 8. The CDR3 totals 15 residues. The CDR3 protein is CASSWGTVWDTEAFF. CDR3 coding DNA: TGTGCCAGCAGTTGGGGGACAGTGTGGGACACTGAAGCTTTCTTT.

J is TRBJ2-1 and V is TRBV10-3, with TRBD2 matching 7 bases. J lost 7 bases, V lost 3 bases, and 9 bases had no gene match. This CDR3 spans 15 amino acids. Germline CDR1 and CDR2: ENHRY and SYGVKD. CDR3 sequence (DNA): TGTGCCATCAGTGATCCGGGGGGACGGGTGAATGAGCAGTTCTTC. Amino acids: CAISDPGGRVNEQFF.

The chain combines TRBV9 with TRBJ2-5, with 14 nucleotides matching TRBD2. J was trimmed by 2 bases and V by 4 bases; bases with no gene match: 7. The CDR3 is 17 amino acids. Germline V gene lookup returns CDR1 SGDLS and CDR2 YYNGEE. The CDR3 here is CASSSGLAGVGQETQYF. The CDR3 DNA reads TGTGCCAGCAGCTCGGGACTAGCGGGAGTGGGACAAGAGACCCAGTACTTC.

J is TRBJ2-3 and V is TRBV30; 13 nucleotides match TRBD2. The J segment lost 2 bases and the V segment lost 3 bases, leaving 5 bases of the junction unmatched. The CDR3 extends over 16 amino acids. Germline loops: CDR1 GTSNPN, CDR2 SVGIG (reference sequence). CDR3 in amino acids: CAWSLGLAGPTDTQYF. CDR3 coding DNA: TGTGCCTGGAGCCTGGGACTAGCGGGACCCACAGATACGCAGTATTTT.

The CDR3 bases are TGTGCCAGCAGCGTAGCTGTTGCAACTAATGAAAAACTGTTTTTT. This sequence encodes CASSVAVATNEKLFF. This chain joins TRBV9 and TRBJ1-4; no clear D gene. The CDR3 extends over 15 amino acids. The V gene's germline CDR1 is SGDLS and CDR2 YYNGEE. The V and J ends lost 0 bases and 0 bases respectively, with 6 bases between them.

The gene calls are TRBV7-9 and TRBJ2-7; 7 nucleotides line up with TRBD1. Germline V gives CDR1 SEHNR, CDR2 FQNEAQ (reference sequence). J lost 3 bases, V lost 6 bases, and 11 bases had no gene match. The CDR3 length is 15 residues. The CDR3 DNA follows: TGTGCCAGCAGTACACAGGGGCGCCGAAGCTACGAGCAGTACGTC. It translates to CASSTQGRRSYEQYV.

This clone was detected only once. In nucleotides, the CDR3 is TGTGCCAGCAGCCCCCAGATCTCTGGAAACACCATATATTTT. Protein: CASSPQISGNTIYF. This chain uses TRBV11-2 with TRBJ1-3; no clear D. Trimming left V 5 bases short and J 0 bases short, with 8 bases between. This CDR3 is built from 14 residues. Per germline, CDR1 SGHAT and CDR2 FQNNGV.

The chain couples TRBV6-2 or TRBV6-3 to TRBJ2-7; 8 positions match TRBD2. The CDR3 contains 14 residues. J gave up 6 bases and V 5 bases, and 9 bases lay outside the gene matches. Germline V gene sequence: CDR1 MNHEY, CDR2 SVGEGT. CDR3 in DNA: TGTGCCAGCAGTAGGACTAGCTGGGAGTCCGAGCAGTACGTC. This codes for CASSRTSWESEQYV.

CDR3 loop: CASTLPGPTGANYGYTF. The CDR3 coding sequence is TGTGCCAGTACTCTCCCGGGCCCGACAGGGGCTAACTATGGCTACACCTTC. The chain joins TRBV19 to TRBJ1-2; TRBD1 aligns across 8 bases. Germline CDR1 LNHDA, CDR2 SQIVND (reference sequence). The length of the CDR3 is 17 residues. Unmatched junction bases numbered 13, after V lost 7 bases and J lost 0 bases. The whole variable domain, filled in from reference TRBV19 and TRBJ1-2, reads DGGITQSPKYLFRKEGQNVTLSCEQNLNHDAMYWYRQDPGQGLRLIYYSQIVNDFQKGDIAEGYSVSREKKESFPLTVTSAQKNPTAFYLCASTLPGPTGANYGYTFGSGTRLTVV.

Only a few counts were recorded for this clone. CDR3 nucleotides: TGTGCCAGCAACAAGGGGGCCCCGAACACTGAAGCTTTCTTT. It specifies CASNKGAPNTEAFF. The chain links TRBV2 to TRBJ1-1; TRBD1 matches at 7 bases. Trimming at V came to 7 bases and at J to 1 base, leaving 6 bases not matched to a gene. The CDR3 is 14 amino acids. CDR1 SNHLY and CDR2 FYNNEI come from the germline V gene.

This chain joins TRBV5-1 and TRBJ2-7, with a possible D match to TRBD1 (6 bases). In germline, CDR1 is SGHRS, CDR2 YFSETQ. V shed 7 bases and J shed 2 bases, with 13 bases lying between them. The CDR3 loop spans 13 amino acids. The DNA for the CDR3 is TGCGCCAGCGGCAACAGGGACCCCTACGAGCAGTACTTC. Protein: CASGNRDPYEQYF.

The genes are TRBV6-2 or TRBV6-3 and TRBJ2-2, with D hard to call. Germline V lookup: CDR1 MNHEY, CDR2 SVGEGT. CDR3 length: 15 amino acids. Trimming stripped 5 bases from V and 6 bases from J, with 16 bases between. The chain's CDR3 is CASSPFSKWPGELFF. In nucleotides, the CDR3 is TGTGCCAGCAGTCCCTTCTCAAAGTGGCCCGGGGAGCTGTTTTTT.

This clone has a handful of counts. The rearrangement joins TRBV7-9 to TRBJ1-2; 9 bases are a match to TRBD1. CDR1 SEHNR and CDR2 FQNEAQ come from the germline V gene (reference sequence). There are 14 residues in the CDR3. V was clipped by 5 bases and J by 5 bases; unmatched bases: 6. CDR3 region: CASSPGTGKYGYTF. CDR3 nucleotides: TGTGCCAGCAGCCCCGGGACAGGGAAATATGGCTACACCTTC.

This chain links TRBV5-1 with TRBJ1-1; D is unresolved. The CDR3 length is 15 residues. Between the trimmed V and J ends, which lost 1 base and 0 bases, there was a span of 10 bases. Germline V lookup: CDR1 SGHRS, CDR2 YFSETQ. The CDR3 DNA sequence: TGCGCCAGCAGCTTGCTGGCAGGCCTGAACACTGAAGCTTTCTTT. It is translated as CASSLLAGLNTEAFF.

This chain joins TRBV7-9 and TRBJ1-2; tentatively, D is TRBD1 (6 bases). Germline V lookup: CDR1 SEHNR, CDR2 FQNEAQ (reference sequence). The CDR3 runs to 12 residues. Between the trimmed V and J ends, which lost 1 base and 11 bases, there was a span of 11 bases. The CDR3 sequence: CASSLDGGAYTF. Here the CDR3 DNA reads TGTGCCAGCAGCTTAGACGGGGGGGCTTACACCTTC.

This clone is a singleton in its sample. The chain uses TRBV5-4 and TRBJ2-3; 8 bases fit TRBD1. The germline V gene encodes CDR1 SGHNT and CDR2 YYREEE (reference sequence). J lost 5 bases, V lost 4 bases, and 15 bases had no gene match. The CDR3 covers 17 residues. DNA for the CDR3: TGTGCCAGCAGCCTTAGGGCAGGGGGCAAATATGGAGATACGCAGTATTTT. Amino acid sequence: CASSLRAGGKYGDTQYF. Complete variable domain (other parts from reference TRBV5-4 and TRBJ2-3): ETGVTQSPTHLIKTRGQQVTLRCSSQSGHNTVSWYQQALGQGPQFIFQYYREEENGRGNFPPRFSGLQFPNYSSELNVNALELDDSALYLCASSLRAGGKYGDTQYFGPGTRLTVL.

The CDR3 spells CASSAGRNTEAFF. As DNA, the CDR3 is TGTGCCAGCTCTGCGGGCCGGAACACTGAAGCTTTCTTT. The chain links TRBV6-5 to TRBJ1-1; no reliable D call. CDR1 is MNHEY and CDR2 is SVGAGI in the germline V gene. The CDR3 sequence is 13 residues long. The V gene lost 8 bases and the J gene lost 1 base, with 11 bases spanning the gap.